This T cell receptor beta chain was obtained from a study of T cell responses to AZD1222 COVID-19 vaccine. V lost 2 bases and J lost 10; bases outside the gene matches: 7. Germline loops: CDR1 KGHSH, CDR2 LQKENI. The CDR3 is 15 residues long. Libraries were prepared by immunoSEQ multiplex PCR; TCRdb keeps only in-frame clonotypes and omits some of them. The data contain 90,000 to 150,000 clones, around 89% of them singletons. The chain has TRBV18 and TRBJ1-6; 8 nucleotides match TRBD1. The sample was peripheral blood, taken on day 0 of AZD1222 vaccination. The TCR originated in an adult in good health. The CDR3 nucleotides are TGTGCCAGCTCACCATACAGGGGGAACTCGTCACCCCTCCACTTT. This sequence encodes CASSPYRGNSSPLHF.